These 6 T cell receptor beta chains came from one sample sequenced in a study of memory CD4+ T cells and cytomegalovirus serostatus. This table comes from immunoSEQ multiplex PCR, and its TCRdb copy is limited to in-frame clones, with some not included. The table records about 64,000 clones, approximately 77% of them present only once. The sort gate was single viable CD3+CD4+CD8-CD45RO+ cells for memory CD4+ T cells. Source material: memory CD4+ T cells from blood. The source is an adult in good health and CMV-seronegative.

This clone turned up a few times. This chain links TRBV2 with TRBJ2-3; TRBD2 matches at 9 bases. With 5 bases clipped from V and 5 bases from J, the junction kept 5 bases outside the gene matches. The CDR3 spans 14 residues. In germline, CDR1 is SNHLY, CDR2 FYNNEI. The CDR3 DNA follows: TGTGCCAGCAGTCTTAGCGGGAGAGGAGATACGCAGTATTTT. This encodes CASSLSGRGDTQYF.

This clone was observed at least ten times. The chain has TRBV10-3 and TRBJ1-5, with D possibly TRBD1 on 5 matching bases. CDR3 length: 15 residues. Germline V gene lookup returns CDR1 ENHRY and CDR2 SYGVKD. V was pared by 2 bases and J by 2 bases, with 10 bases between. The CDR3 DNA is TGTGCCATCAGTGAGAGAGGGGTAGGCAATCAGCCCCAGCATTTT. This translates into CAISERGVGNQPQHF.

V and J are TRBV9 and TRBJ2-2; TRBD2 might be the D (6 bases). This CDR3 contains 15 residues. V lost 0 bases, J lost 6 bases, and 12 bases lay in between. Germline-derived CDR1 and CDR2 are SGDLS and YYNGEE. In nucleotides, the CDR3 is TGTGCCAGCAGCGTAGGGGCGGGGCTCTCCGGGGAGCTGTTTTTT. Residues: CASSVGAGLSGELFF.

Ten or more counts support this clone. The gene calls are TRBV4-1 and TRBJ2-1; a weak D match, TRBD2 (5 bases). Germline V gives CDR1 MGHRA, CDR2 YSYEKL. The CDR3 runs to 12 residues. The germline V and J ends were trimmed by 3 bases and 7 bases, with 7 bases remaining between them. DNA for the CDR3: TGCGCCAGCAGCCACCCGGGGAATGAGCAGTTCTTC. Residues: CASSHPGNEQFF.

The rearrangement joins TRBV19 to TRBJ1-4; D remains unclear. Per the germline V gene, CDR1 is LNHDA and CDR2 is SQIVND (reference sequence). The CDR3 extends over 13 amino acids. The germline V and J ends were trimmed by 3 bases and 5 bases, with 7 bases remaining between them. The CDR3 reads CASSINRNEKLFF. DNA of the CDR3: TGTGCCAGTAGTATCAACAGAAATGAAAAACTGTTTTTT.

This clone was recorded once. This chain connects TRBV28 to TRBJ2-7; no clear D. V was pared by 8 bases and J by 5 bases, with 22 bases between. CDR3 length equals 15 residues. Germline V lookup: CDR1 MDHEN, CDR2 SYDVKM. The CDR3 DNA follows: TGTGCCAGCCGACCATCCCTTCTCGGGTCCCACGAGCAGTACTTC. Protein: CASRPSLLGSHEQYF. Full variable domain (outside the CDR3, taken from reference TRBV28 and TRBJ2-7): DVKVTQSSRYLVKRTGEKVFLECVQDMDHENMFWYRQDPGLGLRLIYFSYDVKMKEKGDIPEGYSVSREKKERFSLILESASTNQTSMYLCASRPSLLGSHEQYFGPGTRLTVT.